The sequence of this TCR beta chain was determined in a study of cytomegalovirus exposure and HLA in healthy donors. 13 Jbeta primers and 60 Vbeta primers were used for the PCR. The table came from immunoSEQ multiplex PCR; TCRdb's copy has only in-frame clones and leaves some out. The sample records some 110,000 clones, more than 75% being singletons. The specimen was PBMCs. This sequence originates from a woman aged 45-59 years in good health and CMV-seropositive.

The CDR3 reads CASSRLAGGPVETQYF. As DNA, the CDR3 is TGTGCCAGTAGTAGGTTAGCGGGGGGGCCGGTAGAGACCCAGTACTTC. The chain joins TRBV19 to TRBJ2-5; TRBD2 matches at 11 bases. CDR3 size: 16 residues. Germline values: CDR1 LNHDA, CDR2 SQIVND (reference sequence). V shed 4 bases and J 4 bases; nucleotides not matched to a gene: 8. Complete variable domain (other parts from reference TRBV19 and TRBJ2-5): DGGITQSPKYLFRKEGQNVTLSCEQNLNHDAMYWYRQDPGQGLRLIYYSQIVNDFQKGDIAEGYSVSREKKESFPLTVTSAQKNPTAFYLCASSRLAGGPVETQYFGPGTRLLVL.